The rows below give T cell receptor beta chains drawn from one sample of a study of cytotoxic CD8 clonotypes in ibrutinib-treated CLL. The data were produced by immunoSEQ multiplex PCR, yet TCRdb's version contains in-frame clones alone and is incomplete. The table records 150,000 to 200,000 clones, over 55% of them present only once. The input for sequencing was PBMCs, taken after 24 months of ibrutinib treatment. The receptor source for this set is a human donor with chronic lymphocytic leukemia. Both conserved end residues are part of each CDR3. D genes are given only for firm matches. Not all rows give a size; the values are once, few, many and, for expanded clones, a class.

NA	TRBJ2-5	TRBV4-2	TRBD2	CASSKLLQAGKETQYF	TGTGCCAGCAGTAAATTACTCCAAGCGGGGAAAGAGACCCAGTACTTC
NA	TRBJ1-4	TRBV6-5	NA	CASSYQGLNEKLFF	TGTGCCAGCAGTTACCAGGGTCTTAATGAAAAACTGTTTTTT
NA	TRBJ1-1	TRBV4-3	NA	CASSQEPSPNTEAFF	TGCGCCAGCAGCCAAGAACCGTCGCCGAACACTGAAGCTTTCTTT
NA	TRBJ2-1	TRBV6-5	NA	CASSYDGPLYNEQFF	TGTGCCAGCAGTTACGACGGGCCCCTCTACAATGAGCAGTTCTTC
NA	TRBJ2-3	TRBV2	NA	CASIQAVENTQYF	TGTGCCAGTATCCAGGCCGTCGAGAATACGCAGTATTTT
NA	TRBJ1-1	TRBV30	NA	CAWSAEAAGSGEAFF	TGTGCCTGGAGTGCTGAAGCGGCAGGGTCTGGTGAAGCTTTCTTT
NA	TRBJ1-1	TRBV6-1	TRBD1	CASGQGRTEAFF	TGTGCCAGCGGACAGGGGAGGACTGAAGCTTTCTTT
NA	TRBJ2-1	TRBV30	NA	CACSGDSYNEQFF	TGTGCCTGTAGCGGAGACTCCTACAATGAGCAGTTCTTC
once	TRBJ2-2	TRBV5-1	TRBD1	CASSRDRGSYELFF	TGCGCCAGCAGCCGGGACAGGGGATCTTATGAGCTGTTTTTT
NA	TRBJ1-1	TRBV7-2	NA	CASSLGGTNTEAFF	TGTGCCAGCAGCTTAGGGGGAACCAACACTGAAGCTTTCTTT
once	TRBJ2-1	TRBV6-5	TRBD2	CASRPSGTHPPEQFF	TGTGCCAGCAGACCAAGCGGGACCCACCCCCCTGAGCAGTTCTTC
NA	TRBJ2-3	TRBV4-1	NA	CASSQNHRSTDTQYF	TGCGCCAGCAGCCAAAACCATAGAAGCACAGATACGCAGTATTTT
NA	TRBJ2-1	TRBV15	NA	CATSRGTLYPSYNEQFF	TGTGCCACCAGCAGAGGAACTCTTTATCCCTCCTACAATGAGCAGTTCTTC
NA	TRBJ2-1	TRBV30	NA	CAWSPVGGQFF	TGTGCCTGGAGCCCCGTTGGTGGGCAGTTCTTC
NA	TRBJ2-7	TRBV30	NA	CAWSWAGEQYF	TGTGCCTGGAGTTGGGCGGGCGAGCAGTACTTC
NA	TRBJ1-4	TRBV19	TRBD1	CASSLGSDRAANEKLFF	TGTGCCAGTAGTCTTGGAAGTGACAGGGCAGCTAATGAAAAACTGTTTTTT
few	TRBJ2-5	TRBV7-2	TRBD2	CASSLAELAGQETQYF	TGTGCCAGCAGCTTAGCGGAACTAGCGGGACAAGAGACCCAGTACTTC
NA	TRBJ2-2	TRBV6-5	TRBD1	CASDRGQDTGELFF	TGTGCCTCGGACAGGGGGCAGGACACCGGGGAGCTGTTTTTT
NA	TRBJ2-7	TRBV12-5	NA	CASGLVTTYEQYF	TGTGCTAGTGGTTTGGTAACCACCTACGAGCAGTACTTC
NA	TRBJ2-7	TRBV11-2	NA	CASSLVSEQYF	TGTGCCAGCAGCTTGGTCTCCGAGCAGTACTTC
NA	TRBJ1-2	TRBV30	NA	CAWSRRTNYGYTF	TGTGCCTGGAGTCGGAGAACTAACTATGGCTACACCTTC
NA	TRBJ1-2	TRBV27	NA	CASGSPGARGYTF	TGTGCCAGCGGATCCCCAGGGGCGCGAGGCTACACCTTC
NA	TRBJ2-2	TRBV15	TRBD2	CATRLGGRVNTGELFF	TGTGCCACCAGACTGGGCGGGAGGGTAAACACCGGGGAGCTGTTTTTT
NA	TRBJ2-7	TRBV5-4	TRBD2	CASSLSSGLAGFVYEQYF	TGTGCCAGCAGCTTGTCCTCGGGACTAGCGGGTTTCGTGTACGAGCAGTACTTC
NA	TRBJ2-3	TRBV5-1	NA	CASSLVGASSTDTQYF	TGCGCCAGCAGCTTGGTGGGGGCATCTAGCACAGATACGCAGTATTTT
NA	TRBJ1-2	TRBV5-6	NA	CASSLWGRGGRRDYGYTF	TGTGCCAGCAGCTTATGGGGCAGGGGCGGGCGAAGAGACTATGGCTACACCTTC
NA	TRBJ2-1	TRBV6-6	NA	CASSYAQEILGEQFF	TGTGCCAGCAGTTACGCACAGGAGATCCTCGGTGAGCAGTTCTTC
NA	TRBJ2-7	TRBV18	TRBD1	CASSPAADRGLEQYF	TGTGCCAGCTCACCTGCCGCTGACAGGGGGCTCGAGCAGTACTTC
NA	TRBJ2-7	TRBV5-8	TRBD2	CASSLAGTSGSWTYEQYF	TGTGCCAGCAGCTTGGCCGGGACTAGCGGGAGTTGGACCTACGAGCAGTACTTC
NA	TRBJ2-3	TRBV2	NA	CASSEARARIGDTQYF	TGTGCCAGCAGTGAAGCTAGAGCACGAATCGGGGATACGCAGTATTTT
once	TRBJ2-1	TRBV4-3	TRBD2	CASSQEGPGGLNEQFF	TGCGCCAGCAGCCAGGAAGGACCGGGAGGGCTTAATGAGCAGTTCTTC
few	TRBJ2-7	TRBV29-1	TRBD2	CSVSGTTTYEQYF	TGCAGCGTATCTGGGACTACAACCTACGAGCAGTACTTC
NA	TRBJ2-7	TRBV7-2	NA	CASSFGAQGISYEQYF	TGTGCCAGCAGCTTCGGAGCCCAGGGGATTTCCTACGAGCAGTACTTC
NA	TRBJ2-5	TRBV6-6	NA	CASSTQETQYF	TGTGCCAGCAGTACCCAAGAGACCCAGTACTTC
NA	TRBJ2-7	TRBV15	TRBD1	CATSTDRGGYEQYF	TGTGCCACCAGCACGGACAGGGGAGGGTACGAGCAGTACTTC
NA	TRBJ1-5	TRBV2	NA	CASSFIVDSPYSNQPQHF	TGTGCCAGCAGTTTCATTGTGGACAGCCCGTATAGCAATCAGCCCCAGCATTTT
NA	TRBJ1-5	TRBV7-9	TRBD1	CASSPLTGTNQPQHF	TGTGCCAGCAGCCCCCTGACAGGGACGAATCAGCCCCAGCATTTT
NA	TRBJ1-2	TRBV27	NA	CASSSGGNVRGYTF	TGTGCCAGCAGTTCCGGGGGGAACGTTCGGGGATACACCTTC
NA	TRBJ2-5	TRBV5-1	TRBD1	CASSPGTAKAQETQYF	TGCGCCAGCAGCCCTGGGACAGCAAAGGCCCAAGAGACCCAGTACTTC
NA	TRBJ2-7	TRBV30	NA	CAWSGPTMSYEQYF	TGTGCCTGGAGCGGACCCACCATGTCCTACGAGCAGTACTTC
few	TRBJ2-2	TRBV9	TRBD2	CASSGSGKAGELFF	TGTGCCAGCAGCGGCAGCGGGAAGGCCGGGGAGCTGTTTTTT
few	TRBJ1-1	TRBV7-9	NA	CASSSGRTEAFF	TGTGCCAGCAGCTCCGGGAGGACTGAAGCTTTCTTT
once	TRBJ1-6	TRBV4-1	NA	CASSQTTAISLRNSPLHF	TGCGCCAGCAGCCAGACGACAGCAATTAGCCTTCGGAATTCACCCCTCCACTTT
NA	TRBJ1-1	TRBV29-1	TRBD1	CSVEGTGGYTPEAFF	TGCAGCGTTGAAGGAACAGGGGGCTATACCCCTGAAGCTTTCTTT
few	TRBJ2-7	TRBV5-4	TRBD1	CASSFRDRGSYEQYF	TGTGCCAGCAGCTTCCGGGACAGGGGCAGCTACGAGCAGTACTTC
NA	TRBJ2-2	TRBV7-7	NA	CASSLVGGSGELFF	TGTGCCAGCAGCTTAGTTGGGGGATCCGGGGAGCTGTTTTTT
NA	TRBJ2-1	TRBV7-9	TRBD2	CASSLGLAGGEQFF	TGTGCCAGCAGCCTAGGACTAGCGGGAGGTGAGCAGTTCTTC
NA	TRBJ1-4	TRBV4-1	NA	CASSQSGFEKLFF	TGCGCCAGCAGCCAATCAGGGTTTGAAAAACTGTTTTTT
NA	TRBJ2-7	TRBV4-2	NA	CASSQAGQGSYEQYF	TGTGCCAGCAGCCAAGCGGGGCAGGGATCCTACGAGCAGTACTTC
NA	TRBJ2-7	TRBV6-6	NA	CASSHRALRSYEQYF	TGTGCCAGCAGTCATCGAGCCCTCCGCTCCTACGAGCAGTACTTC
once	TRBJ2-7	TRBV30	NA	CAWSVGGGGLPENYEQYF	TGTGCCTGGAGTGTCGGAGGAGGGGGGCTCCCTGAAAACTACGAGCAGTACTTC
NA	TRBJ2-7	TRBV28	NA	CASSFDVSYEQYF	TGTGCCAGCAGTTTTGATGTGAGCTACGAGCAGTACTTC
NA	TRBJ2-3	TRBV5-4	NA	CASSAPGPPSTDTQYF	TGTGCCAGCAGCGCCCCGGGACCACCCAGCACAGATACGCAGTATTTT
NA	TRBJ2-5	TRBV30	NA	CAWVQGGGKETQYF	TGTGCCTGGGTCCAGGGAGGGGGCAAGGAGACCCAGTACTTC
NA	TRBJ2-3	TRBV5-4	NA	CASSLSAMSTDTQYF	TGTGCCAGCAGCTTGTCAGCGATGAGCACAGATACGCAGTATTTT
NA	TRBJ2-3	TRBV28	TRBD2	CATHTRLAGTDTQYF	TGTGCCACCCACACGCGGCTAGCGGGCACAGATACGCAGTATTTT
NA	TRBJ2-1	TRBV7-9	TRBD1	CASSPITGGPGQFF	TGTGCCAGCAGCCCAATAACAGGGGGCCCAGGGCAGTTCTTC